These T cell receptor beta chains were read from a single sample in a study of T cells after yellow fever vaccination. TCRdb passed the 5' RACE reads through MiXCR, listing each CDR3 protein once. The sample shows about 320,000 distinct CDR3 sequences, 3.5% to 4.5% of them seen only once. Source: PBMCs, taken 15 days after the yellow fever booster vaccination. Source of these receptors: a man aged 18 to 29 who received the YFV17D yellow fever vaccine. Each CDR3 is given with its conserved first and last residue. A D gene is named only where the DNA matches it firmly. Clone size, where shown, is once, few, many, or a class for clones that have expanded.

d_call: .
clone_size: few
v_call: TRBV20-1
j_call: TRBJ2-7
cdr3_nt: TGCAGTGCTAGAGCTTCGAGCGAGCAGTACTTC
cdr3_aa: CSARASSEQYF

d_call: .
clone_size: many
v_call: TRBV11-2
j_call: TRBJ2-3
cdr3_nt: TGTGCCAGCAGCCCAGGGATTTCGGATACGCAGTATTTT
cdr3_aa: CASSPGISDTQYF

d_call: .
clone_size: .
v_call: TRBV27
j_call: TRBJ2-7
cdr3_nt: TGTGCCAGCAGTCGGGGGGCGGGCGAGGGGACGCTCTACGAGCAGTACTTC
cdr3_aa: CASSRGAGEGTLYEQYF

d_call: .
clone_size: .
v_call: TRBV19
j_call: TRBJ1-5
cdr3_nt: TGTGCCAGTAGTCCCTTGCAGGAAAATCAGCCCCAGCATTTT
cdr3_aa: CASSPLQENQPQHF

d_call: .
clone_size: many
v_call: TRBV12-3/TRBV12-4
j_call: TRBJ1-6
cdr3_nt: TGTGCCAGCAGTTTGGGCGCTTATCATTCACCCCTCCACTTT
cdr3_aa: CASSLGAYHSPLHF

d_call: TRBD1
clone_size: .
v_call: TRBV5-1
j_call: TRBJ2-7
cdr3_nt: TGCGCCAGCAGCTTTCAAACAGGGGGCATAGCCTACGAGCAGTACTTC
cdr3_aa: CASSFQTGGIAYEQYF

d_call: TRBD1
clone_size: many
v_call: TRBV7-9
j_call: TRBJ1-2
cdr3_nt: TGTGCCAGCAGCTTCCGGACAGGGGATGGCTACACCTTC
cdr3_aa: CASSFRTGDGYTF

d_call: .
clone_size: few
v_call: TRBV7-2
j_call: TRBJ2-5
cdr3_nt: TGTGCCAGCAGCCCCCGGCGGAGGACCCAAGAGACCCAGTACTTC
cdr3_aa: CASSPRRRTQETQYF

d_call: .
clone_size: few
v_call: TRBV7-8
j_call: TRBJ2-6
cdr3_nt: TGTGCCAGCAGCCCAGAGGACCCCAACGTCCTGACTTTC
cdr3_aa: CASSPEDPNVLTF

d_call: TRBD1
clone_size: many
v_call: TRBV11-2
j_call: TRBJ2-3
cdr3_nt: TGTGCCAGCACCACCGGGACAGGGGTTTCAGATACGCAGTATTTT
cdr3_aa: CASTTGTGVSDTQYF

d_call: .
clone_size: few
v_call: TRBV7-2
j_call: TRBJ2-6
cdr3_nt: TGTGCCAGTTCAGTTACCTCCGGGGCCAACGTCCTGACTTTC
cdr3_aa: CASSVTSGANVLTF

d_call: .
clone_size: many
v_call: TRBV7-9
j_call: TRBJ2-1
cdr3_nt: TGTGCCAGCAGCCGAGCTGACAGTCGCTCCTACAATGAGCAGTTCTTC
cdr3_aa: CASSRADSRSYNEQFF

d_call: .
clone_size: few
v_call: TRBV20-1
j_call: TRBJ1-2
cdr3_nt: TGCAGTGCTAGCTCAGGAGATAACTATGGCTACACCTTC
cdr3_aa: CSASSGDNYGYTF

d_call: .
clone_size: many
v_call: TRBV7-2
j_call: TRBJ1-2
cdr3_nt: TGTGCCAGCAGCTCGGCAGGGTCCGGCTACACCTTC
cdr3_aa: CASSSAGSGYTF

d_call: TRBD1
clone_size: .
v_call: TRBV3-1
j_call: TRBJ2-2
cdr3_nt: TGTGCCAGCAGTCGATCCACCGGGACAGGGGGCGGGGAGCTGTTTTTT
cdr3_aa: CASSRSTGTGGGELFF

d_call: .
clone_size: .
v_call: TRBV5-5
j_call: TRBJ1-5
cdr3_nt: TGTGCCAGCAGCTTGGTAGGGGCAGGGTATAGCAATCAGCCCCAGCATTTT
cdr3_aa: CASSLVGAGYSNQPQHF

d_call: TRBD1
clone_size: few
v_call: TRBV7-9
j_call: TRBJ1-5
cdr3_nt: TGTGCCAGCAGCTCCGGGACAGTGTATAGCAATCAGCCCCAGCATTTT
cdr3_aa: CASSSGTVYSNQPQHF

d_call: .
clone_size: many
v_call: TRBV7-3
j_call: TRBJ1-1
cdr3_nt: TGTGCCAGCAGCTTAACCCCTGAGCTTACCACTGAAGCTTTCTTT
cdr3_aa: CASSLTPELTTEAFF

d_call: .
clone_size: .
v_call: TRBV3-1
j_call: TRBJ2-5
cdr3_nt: TGTGCCAGCAGCCAAGAAGGGATAGCGCTCCGACTCGCAAGGGGAGAGACCCAGTACTTC
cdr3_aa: CASSQEGIALRLARGETQYF

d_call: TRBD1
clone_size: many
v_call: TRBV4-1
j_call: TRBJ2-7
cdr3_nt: TGCGCCAGCAGCCAGATAACAGGGGATCCCTACGAGCAGTACTTC
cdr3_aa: CASSQITGDPYEQYF

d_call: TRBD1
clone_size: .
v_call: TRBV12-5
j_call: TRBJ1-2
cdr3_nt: TGTGCTAGTGGTTTGGTACAGGGACAGGGGGAAAACTACACCTTC
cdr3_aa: CASGLVQGQGENYTF

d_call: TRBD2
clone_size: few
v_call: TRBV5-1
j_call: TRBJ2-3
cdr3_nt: TGCGCCAGCAGCCCCACTAGCGGGGCACCTAGCACAGATACGCAGTATTTT
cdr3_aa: CASSPTSGAPSTDTQYF

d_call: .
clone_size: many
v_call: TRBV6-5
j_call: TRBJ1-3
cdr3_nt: TGTGCCAGCAGTTACGGGTCGGGGGATGCGGGAAACACCATATATTTT
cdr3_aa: CASSYGSGDAGNTIYF

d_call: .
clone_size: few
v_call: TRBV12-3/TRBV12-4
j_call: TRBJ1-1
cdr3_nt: TGTGCCAGCAGTTTAGGTCCTTTCGCTTTCTTT
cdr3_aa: CASSLGPFAFF

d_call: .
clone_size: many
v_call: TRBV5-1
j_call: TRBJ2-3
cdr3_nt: TGCGCCAGCAGCTGGCGACAGGGAGGTAGCACAGATACGCAGTATTTT
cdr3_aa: CASSWRQGGSTDTQYF

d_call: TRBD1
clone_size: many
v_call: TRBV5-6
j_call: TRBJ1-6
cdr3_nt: TGTGCCAGCAGCTGGGAGGGGGCGCAATCACCCCTCCACTTT
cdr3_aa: CASSWEGAQSPLHF

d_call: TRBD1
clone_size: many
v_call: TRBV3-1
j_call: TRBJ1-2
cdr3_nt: TGTGCCAGCAGTACTGTAGTCGGACAGGGAACTAACTATGGCTACACCTTC
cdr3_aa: CASSTVVGQGTNYGYTF

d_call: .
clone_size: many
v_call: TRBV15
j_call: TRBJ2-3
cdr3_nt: TGTGCCACCAGCAGATTAACCGGGACCCGGGGGATAGGTGGGAGAGATACGCAGTATTTT
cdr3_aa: CATSRLTGTRGIGGRDTQYF

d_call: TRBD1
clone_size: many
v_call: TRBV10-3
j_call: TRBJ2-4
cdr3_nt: TGTGCCATCAGTGATAACAGGGGGTCCAACATTCAGTACTTC
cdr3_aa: CAISDNRGSNIQYF

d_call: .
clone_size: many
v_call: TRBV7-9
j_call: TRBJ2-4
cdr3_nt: TGTGCCAGCAGCTCCAGGCCGGGGTCCAAAAACATTCAGTACTTC
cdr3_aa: CASSSRPGSKNIQYF

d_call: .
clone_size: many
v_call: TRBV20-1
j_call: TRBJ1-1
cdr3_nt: TGCAGTGCTACTCCCCCCGTGAACACTGAAGCTTTCTTT
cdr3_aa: CSATPPVNTEAFF

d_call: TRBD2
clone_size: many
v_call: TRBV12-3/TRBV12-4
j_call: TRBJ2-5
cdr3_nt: TGTGCCAGCAGTTTAGCCACTAGCGTGTTGGAGACCCAGTACTTC
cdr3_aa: CASSLATSVLETQYF

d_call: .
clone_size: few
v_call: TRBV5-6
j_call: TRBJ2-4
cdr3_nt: TGTGCCAGCAGCTCTGAGGGATTAGCCAAAAACATTCAGTACTTC
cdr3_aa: CASSSEGLAKNIQYF

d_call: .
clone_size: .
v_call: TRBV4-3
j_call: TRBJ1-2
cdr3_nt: TGCGCCAGCAGCCAGGGACCGGGTTTCGTTAGCTATGGCTACACCTTC
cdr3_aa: CASSQGPGFVSYGYTF

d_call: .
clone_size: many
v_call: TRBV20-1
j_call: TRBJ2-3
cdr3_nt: TGCAGTGCGATGACTATCAGCACAGATACGCAGTATTTT
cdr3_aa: CSAMTISTDTQYF

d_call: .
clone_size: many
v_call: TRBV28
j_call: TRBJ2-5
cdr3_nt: TGTGCCAGCAGCCCCATCGGGGTCCAAGAGACCCAGTACTTC
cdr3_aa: CASSPIGVQETQYF